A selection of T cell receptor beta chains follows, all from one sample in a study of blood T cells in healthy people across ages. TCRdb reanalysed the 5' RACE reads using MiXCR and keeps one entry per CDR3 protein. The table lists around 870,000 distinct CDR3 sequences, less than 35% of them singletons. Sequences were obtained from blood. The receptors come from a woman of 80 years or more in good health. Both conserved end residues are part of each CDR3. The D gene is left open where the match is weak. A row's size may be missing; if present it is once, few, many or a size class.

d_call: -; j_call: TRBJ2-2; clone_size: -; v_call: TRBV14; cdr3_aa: CASSQLLASGELFF; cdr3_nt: TGTGCCAGCAGCCAGTTGTTAGCGAGCGGGGAGCTGTTTTTT
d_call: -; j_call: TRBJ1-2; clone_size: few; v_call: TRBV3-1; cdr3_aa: CASSHRESDGYTF; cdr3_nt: TGTGCCAGCAGCCATCGGGAATCGGATGGCTACACCTTC
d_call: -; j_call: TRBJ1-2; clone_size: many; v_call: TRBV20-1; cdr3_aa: CSASPGTNYGYTF; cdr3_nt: TGCAGTGCTAGTCCAGGGACTAACTATGGCTACACCTTC
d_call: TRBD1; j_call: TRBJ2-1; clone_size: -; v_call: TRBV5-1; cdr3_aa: CASSWGQGYNERFF; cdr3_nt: TGTGCCAGCAGCTGGGGACAGGGTTACAACGAGCGGTTCTTC
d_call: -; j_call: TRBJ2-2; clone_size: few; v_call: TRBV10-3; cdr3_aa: CAIQPGRLNTGELFF; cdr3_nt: TGTGCCATCCAACCGGGACGGTTGAACACCGGGGAGCTGTTTTTT
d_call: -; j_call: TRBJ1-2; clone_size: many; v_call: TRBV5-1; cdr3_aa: CASSATGGYTF; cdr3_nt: TGCGCCAGCAGCGCGACAGGTGGCTACACCTTC
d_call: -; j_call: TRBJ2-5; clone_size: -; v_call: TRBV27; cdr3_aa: CASPRRGGGETQYF; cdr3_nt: TGTGCCAGCCCTCGTCGTGGGGGAGGAGAGACCCAGTACTTC
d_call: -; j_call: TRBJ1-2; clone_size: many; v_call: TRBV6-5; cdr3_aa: CASSYTEFAGYGYTF; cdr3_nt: TGTGCCAGCAGTTACACTGAGTTTGCCGGATATGGCTACACCTTC
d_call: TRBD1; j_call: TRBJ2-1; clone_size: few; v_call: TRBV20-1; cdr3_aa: CSAPPGQTYNEQFF; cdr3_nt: TGCAGTGCTCCACCGGGACAGACATACAATGAGCAGTTCTTC
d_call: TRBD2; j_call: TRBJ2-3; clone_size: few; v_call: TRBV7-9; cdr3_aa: CASSLIAGGGADTQYF; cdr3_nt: TGTGCCAGCAGCCTCATAGCGGGGGGGGGCGCAGATACGCAGTATTTT
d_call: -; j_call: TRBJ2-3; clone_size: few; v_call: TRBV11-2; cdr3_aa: CASSLGPLPSTQYF; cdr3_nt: TGTGCCAGCAGCTTAGGCCCCCTGCCCAGTACGCAGTATTTT
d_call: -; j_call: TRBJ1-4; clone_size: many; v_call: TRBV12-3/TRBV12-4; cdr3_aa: CASREGGNREKLFF; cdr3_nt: TGTGCCAGCAGGGAAGGGGGAAATCGTGAAAAACTGTTTTTT
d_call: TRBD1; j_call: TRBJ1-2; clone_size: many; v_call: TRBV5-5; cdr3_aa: CASSPGQGIDYGYTF; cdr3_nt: TGTGCCAGCAGCCCGGGACAGGGAATAGACTATGGCTACACCTTC
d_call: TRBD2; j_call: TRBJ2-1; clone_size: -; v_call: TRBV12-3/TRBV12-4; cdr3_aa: CASAPTTSGRSHEQFF; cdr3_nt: TGTGCCAGCGCCCCAACGACTAGCGGGAGATCCCATGAGCAGTTCTTC
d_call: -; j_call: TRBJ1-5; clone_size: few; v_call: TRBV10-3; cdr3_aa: CAISGAGGGFSNQPQHF; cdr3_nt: TGTGCCATCAGTGGAGCCGGTGGGGGATTTAGCAATCAGCCCCAGCATTTT
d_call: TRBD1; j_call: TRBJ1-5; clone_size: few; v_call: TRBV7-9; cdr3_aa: CASSLFPGTGANQPQHF; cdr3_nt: TGTGCCAGCAGCTTATTCCCCGGGACAGGAGCTAATCAGCCCCAGCATTTT
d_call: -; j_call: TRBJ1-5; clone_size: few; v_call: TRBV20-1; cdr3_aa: CSARTAGEGQPQHF; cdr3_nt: TGCAGTGCTAGAACGGCAGGGGAGGGTCAGCCCCAGCATTTT
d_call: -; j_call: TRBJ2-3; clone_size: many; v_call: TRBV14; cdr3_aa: CASSPLGAVQTDTQYF; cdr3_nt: TGTGCCAGCAGCCCCTTGGGAGCGGTGCAAACAGATACGCAGTATTTT